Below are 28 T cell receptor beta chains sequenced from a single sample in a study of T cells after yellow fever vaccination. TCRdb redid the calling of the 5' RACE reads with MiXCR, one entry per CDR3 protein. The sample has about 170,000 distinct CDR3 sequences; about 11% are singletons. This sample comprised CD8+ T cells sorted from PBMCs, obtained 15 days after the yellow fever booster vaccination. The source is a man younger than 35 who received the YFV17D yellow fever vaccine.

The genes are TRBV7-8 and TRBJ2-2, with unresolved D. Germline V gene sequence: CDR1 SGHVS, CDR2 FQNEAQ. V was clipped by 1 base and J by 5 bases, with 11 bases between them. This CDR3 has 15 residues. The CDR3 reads CASSLGYSWTGELFF. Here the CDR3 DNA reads TGTGCCAGCAGCTTAGGCTACTCGTGGACCGGGGAGCTGTTTTTT.

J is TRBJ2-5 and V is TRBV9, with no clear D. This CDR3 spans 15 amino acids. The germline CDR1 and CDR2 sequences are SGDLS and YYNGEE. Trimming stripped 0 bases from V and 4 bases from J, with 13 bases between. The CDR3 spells CASSVDVSWRETQYF. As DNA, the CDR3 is TGTGCCAGCAGCGTAGACGTCAGTTGGCGAGAGACCCAGTACTTC. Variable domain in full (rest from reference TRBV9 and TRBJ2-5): DSGVTQTPKHLITATGQRVTLRCSPRSGDLSVYWYQQSLDQGLQFLIQYYNGEERAKGNILERFSAQQFPDLHSELNLSSLELGDSALYFCASSVDVSWRETQYFGPGTRLLVL.

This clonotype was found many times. This CDR3 reads CASSDSSGGTGELFF. The CDR3 DNA sequence: TGTGCCAGCAGTGACTCTAGCGGGGGCACCGGGGAGCTGTTTTTT. The V call is TRBV6-4, the J call TRBJ2-2; 9 bases match TRBD2. Germline lookup yields CDR1 MRHNA and CDR2 SNTAGT. The CDR3 covers 15 residues. The junction had 0 bases not matched to a gene; V was cut back by 0 bases and J by 4 bases.

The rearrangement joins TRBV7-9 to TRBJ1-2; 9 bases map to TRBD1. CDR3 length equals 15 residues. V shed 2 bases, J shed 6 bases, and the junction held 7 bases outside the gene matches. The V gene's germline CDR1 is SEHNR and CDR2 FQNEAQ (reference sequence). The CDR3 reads CASSLSGQGAHGYTF. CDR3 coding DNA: TGTGCCAGCAGCTTATCGGGACAGGGTGCGCATGGCTACACCTTC.

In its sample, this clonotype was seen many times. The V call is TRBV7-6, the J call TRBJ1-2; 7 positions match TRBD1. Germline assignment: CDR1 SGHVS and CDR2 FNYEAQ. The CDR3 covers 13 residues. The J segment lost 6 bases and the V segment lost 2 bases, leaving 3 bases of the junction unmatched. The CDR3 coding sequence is TGTGCCAGCAGCTTAAGTACAGGGGATGGCTACACCTTC. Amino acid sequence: CASSLSTGDGYTF.

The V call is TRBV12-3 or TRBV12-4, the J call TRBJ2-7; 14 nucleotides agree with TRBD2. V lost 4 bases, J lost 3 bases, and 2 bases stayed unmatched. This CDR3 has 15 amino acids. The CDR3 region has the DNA TGTGCCAGCAGTTCTGGGACTAGCGGGGGCTACGAGCAGTACGTC. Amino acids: CASSSGTSGGYEQYV.

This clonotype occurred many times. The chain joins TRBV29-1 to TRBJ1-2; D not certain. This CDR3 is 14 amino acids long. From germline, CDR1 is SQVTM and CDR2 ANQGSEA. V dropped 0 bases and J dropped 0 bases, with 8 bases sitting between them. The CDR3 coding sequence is TGCAGCGTTGAAGATCACTCAGCTAACTATGGCTACACCTTC. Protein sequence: CSVEDHSANYGYTF.

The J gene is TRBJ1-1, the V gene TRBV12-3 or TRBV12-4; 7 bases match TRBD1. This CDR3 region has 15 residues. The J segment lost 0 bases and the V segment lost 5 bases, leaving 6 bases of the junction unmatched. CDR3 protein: CASSPPGTVNTEAFF. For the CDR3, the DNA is TGTGCCAGCAGTCCCCCCGGGACAGTGAACACTGAAGCTTTCTTT.

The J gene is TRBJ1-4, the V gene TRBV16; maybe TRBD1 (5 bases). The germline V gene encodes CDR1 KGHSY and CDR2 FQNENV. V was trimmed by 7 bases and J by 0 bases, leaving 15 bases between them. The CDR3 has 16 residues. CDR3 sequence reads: CASTDPGDATNEKLFF. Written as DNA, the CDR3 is TGTGCCAGCACTGATCCGGGGGATGCAACTAATGAAAAACTGTTTTTT.

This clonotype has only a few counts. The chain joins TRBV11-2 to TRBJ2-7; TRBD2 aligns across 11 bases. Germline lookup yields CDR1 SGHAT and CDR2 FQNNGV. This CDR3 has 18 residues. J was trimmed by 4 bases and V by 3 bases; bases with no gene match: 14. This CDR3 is CASSLGWASGGHSYEQYV. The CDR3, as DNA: TGTGCCAGCAGCTTGGGGTGGGCTAGCGGGGGGCACTCGTACGAGCAGTACGTC.

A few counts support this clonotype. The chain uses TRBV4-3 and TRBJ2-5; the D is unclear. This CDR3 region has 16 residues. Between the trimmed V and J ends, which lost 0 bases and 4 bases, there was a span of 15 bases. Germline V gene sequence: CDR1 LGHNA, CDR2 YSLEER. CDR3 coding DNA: TGCGCCAGCAGCCAAGACTGGGTCAGTTCAGGAGAGACCCAGTACTTC. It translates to CASSQDWVSSGETQYF.

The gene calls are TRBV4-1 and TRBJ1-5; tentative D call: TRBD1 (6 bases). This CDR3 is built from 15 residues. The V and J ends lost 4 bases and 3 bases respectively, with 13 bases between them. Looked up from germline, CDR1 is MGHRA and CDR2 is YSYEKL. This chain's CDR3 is CASSLTGGANQPQHF. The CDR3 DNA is TGCGCCAGCAGCCTTACTGGGGGGGCCAATCAGCCCCAGCATTTT.

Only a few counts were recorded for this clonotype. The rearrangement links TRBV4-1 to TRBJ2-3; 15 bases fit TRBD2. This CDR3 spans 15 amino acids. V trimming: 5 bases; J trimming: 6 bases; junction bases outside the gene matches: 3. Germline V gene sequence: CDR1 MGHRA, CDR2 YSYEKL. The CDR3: CASSGLAGGRDTQYF. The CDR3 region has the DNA TGCGCCAGCAGCGGACTAGCGGGGGGGCGTGATACGCAGTATTTT.

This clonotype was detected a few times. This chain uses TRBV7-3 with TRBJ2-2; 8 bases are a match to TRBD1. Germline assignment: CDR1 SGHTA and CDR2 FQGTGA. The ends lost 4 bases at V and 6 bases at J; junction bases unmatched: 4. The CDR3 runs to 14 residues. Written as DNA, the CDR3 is TGTGCCAGCAGCTCGGGACAGGCCCCCGGGGAGCTGTTTTTT. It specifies CASSSGQAPGELFF.

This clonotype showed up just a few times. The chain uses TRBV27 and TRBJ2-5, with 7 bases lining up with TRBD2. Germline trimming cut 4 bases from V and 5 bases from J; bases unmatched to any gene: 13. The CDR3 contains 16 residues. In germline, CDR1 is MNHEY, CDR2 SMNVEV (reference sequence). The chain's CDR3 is CASSYGGPGGPETQYF. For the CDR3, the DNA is TGTGCCAGCAGTTATGGAGGGCCGGGGGGACCTGAGACCCAGTACTTC.

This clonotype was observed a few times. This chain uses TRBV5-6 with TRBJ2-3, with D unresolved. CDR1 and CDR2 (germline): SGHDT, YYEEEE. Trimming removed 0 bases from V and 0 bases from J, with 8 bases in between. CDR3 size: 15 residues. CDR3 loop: CASSLDGWSTDTQYF. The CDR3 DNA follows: TGTGCCAGCAGCTTGGACGGGTGGAGCACAGATACGCAGTATTTT.

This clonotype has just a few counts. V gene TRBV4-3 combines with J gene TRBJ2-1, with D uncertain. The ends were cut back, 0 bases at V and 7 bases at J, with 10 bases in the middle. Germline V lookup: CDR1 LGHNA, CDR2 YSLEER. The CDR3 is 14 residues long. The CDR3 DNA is TGCGCCAGCAGCCAAGATTTCGGGCCAAATGAGCAGTTCTTC. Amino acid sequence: CASSQDFGPNEQFF.

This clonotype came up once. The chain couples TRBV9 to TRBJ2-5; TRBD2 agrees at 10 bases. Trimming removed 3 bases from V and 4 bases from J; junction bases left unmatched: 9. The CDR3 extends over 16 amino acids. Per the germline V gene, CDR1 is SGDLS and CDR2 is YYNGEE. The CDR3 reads CASSGQRGGQGETQYF. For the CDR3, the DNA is TGTGCCAGCAGCGGACAGCGGGGGGGCCAGGGAGAGACCCAGTACTTC.

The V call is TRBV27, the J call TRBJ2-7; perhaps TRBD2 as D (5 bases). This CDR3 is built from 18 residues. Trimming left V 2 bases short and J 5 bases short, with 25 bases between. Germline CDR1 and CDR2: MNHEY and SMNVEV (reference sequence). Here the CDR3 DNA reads TGTGCCAGCAGTTTAAGGATACCTGCGGAGGCGAACTCTAACGAGCAGTACTTC. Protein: CASSLRIPAEANSNEQYF.

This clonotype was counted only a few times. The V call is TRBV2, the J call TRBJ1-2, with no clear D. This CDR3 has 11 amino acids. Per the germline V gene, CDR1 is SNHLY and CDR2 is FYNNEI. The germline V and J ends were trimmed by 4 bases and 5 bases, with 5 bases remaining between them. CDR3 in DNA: TGTGCCAGCAGTGTTTCTTATGGCTACACCTTC. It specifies CASSVSYGYTF.

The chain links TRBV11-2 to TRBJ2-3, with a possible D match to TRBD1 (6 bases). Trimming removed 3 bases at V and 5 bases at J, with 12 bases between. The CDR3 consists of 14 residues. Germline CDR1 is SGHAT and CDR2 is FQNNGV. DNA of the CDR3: TGTGCCAGCAGCTTCCCCGGGACAATAGATACGCAGTATTTT. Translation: CASSFPGTIDTQYF.

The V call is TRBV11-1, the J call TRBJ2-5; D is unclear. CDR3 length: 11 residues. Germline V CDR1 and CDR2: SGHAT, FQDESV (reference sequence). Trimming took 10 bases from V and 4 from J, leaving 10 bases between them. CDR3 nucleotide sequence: TGTGCCATCATAAAAGGAGAGACCCAGTACTTC. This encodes CAIIKGETQYF.

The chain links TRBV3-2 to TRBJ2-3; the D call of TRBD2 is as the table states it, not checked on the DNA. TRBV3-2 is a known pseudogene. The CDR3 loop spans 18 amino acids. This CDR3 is CASSRSAAGGTSTDTQYF. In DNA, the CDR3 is TGTGCCAGCAGCCGAAGCGCAGCGGGGGGCACTAGCACAGATACGCAGTATTTT.

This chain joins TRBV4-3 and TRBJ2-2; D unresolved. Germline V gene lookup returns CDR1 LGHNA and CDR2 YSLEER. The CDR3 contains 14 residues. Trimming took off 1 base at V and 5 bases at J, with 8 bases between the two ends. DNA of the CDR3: TGCGCCAGCAGCCAAGCGCTGGGAACCGGGGAGCTGTTTTTT. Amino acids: CASSQALGTGELFF.

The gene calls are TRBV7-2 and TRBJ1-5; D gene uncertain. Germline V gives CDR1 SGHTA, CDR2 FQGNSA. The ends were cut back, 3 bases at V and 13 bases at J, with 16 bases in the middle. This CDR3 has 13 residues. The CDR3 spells CASSFPPRAEQHF. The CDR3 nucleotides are TGTGCCAGCAGCTTTCCGCCGCGAGCAGAACAGCATTTT. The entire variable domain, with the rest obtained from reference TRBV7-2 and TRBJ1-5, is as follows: GAGVSQSPSNKVTEKGKDVELRCDPISGHTALYWYRQSLGQGLEFLIYFQGNSAPDKSGLPSDRFSAERTGGSVSTLTIQRTQQEDSAVYLCASSFPPRAEQHFGDGTRLSIL.

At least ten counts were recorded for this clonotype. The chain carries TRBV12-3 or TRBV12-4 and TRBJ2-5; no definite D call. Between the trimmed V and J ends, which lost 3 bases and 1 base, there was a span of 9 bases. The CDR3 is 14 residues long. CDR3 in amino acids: CASSLANPQETQYF. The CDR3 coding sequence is TGTGCCAGCAGTTTGGCTAACCCCCAAGAGACCCAGTACTTC.

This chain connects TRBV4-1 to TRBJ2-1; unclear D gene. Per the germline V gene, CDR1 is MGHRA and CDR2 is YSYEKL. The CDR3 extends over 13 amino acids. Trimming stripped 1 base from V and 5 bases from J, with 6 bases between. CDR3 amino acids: CASSQAPNNEQFF. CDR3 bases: TGCGCCAGCAGCCAAGCCCCAAACAATGAGCAGTTCTTC.

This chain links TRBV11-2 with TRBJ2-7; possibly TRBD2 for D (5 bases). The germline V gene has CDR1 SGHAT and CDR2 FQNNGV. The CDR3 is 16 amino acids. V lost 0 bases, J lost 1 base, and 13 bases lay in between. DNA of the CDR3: TGTGCCAGCAGCTTAGATCATATGAGGGTTTCCTACGAGCAGTACGTC. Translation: CASSLDHMRVSYEQYV.